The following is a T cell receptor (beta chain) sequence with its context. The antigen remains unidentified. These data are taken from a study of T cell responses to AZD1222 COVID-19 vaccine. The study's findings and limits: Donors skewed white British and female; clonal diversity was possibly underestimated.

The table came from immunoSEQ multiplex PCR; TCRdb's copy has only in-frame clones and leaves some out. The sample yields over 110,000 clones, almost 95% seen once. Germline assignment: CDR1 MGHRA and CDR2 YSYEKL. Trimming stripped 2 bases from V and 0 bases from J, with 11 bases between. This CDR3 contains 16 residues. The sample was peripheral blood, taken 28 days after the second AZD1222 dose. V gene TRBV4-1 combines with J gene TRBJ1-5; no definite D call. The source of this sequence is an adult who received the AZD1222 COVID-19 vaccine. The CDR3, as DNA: TGCGCCAGCAGCCAAAGCGGGCCAGATAGCAATCAGCCCCAGCATTTT. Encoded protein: CASSQSGPDSNQPQHF.